The clone carrying this T cell receptor beta chain was counted at least ten times. The data were taken from a study of T-cell reconstitution after alpha-beta-depleted transplantation in children. Researchers prepared the TCRbeta library using unique molecular identifiers, the study reports. TCRdb re-analysed the PCR reads in MiXCR, keeping a single row per CDR3 protein. The repertoire holds hundreds of thousands of distinct CDR3 sequences, with 12% as singletons. Losses at the gene ends were 7 bases for V and 2 bases for J; bases not matched to a gene: 4. This CDR3 is 13 amino acids long. CDR1 is SQVTM and CDR2 is ANQGSEA in the germline V gene.

This rearrangement joins TRBV29-1 to TRBJ1-5, with 8 positions matching TRBD1. The sequencing here drew on PBMCs from the stem cell graft donor, taken from the stem cell graft. The TCR originated in a human donor who donated a stem cell graft to a child with acute lymphoblastic leukemia. The CDR3 here is CSALTGGNQPQHF. DNA of the CDR3: TGCAGCGCATTGACAGGGGGCAATCAGCCCCAGCATTTT.